This T cell receptor (beta chain) was identified in a study of T cells in Graves' hyperthyroidism and ophthalmopathy. Overall study results and limits: Blood shared most expanded thyroid clonotypes above 0.001.

The length of the CDR3 is 14 residues. V was cut by 0 bases and J by 5 bases, with 11 bases left in between. Per germline, CDR1 DFQATT and CDR2 SNEGSKA (reference sequence). RNA transcripts yielded amplified TCR beta CDR3 regions. HTBI primers were used for first-round RT-PCR of the TCR CDR3. TCRdb independently ran MiXCR on the multiplex PCR reads; one entry per CDR3 protein. The data show about 350,000 distinct CDR3 sequences, around 13% seen once. The table lists this clonotype with many counts. Antigen specificity is unknown. The receptor was isolated from a woman younger than 45 with Graves' hyperthyroidism. Input material: blood. The V and J genes are TRBV20-1 and TRBJ2-4; TRBD1 is a possible D gene (5 bases). CDR3 sequence (DNA): TGCAGTGCTAGAGATCAGGGCCCGGAAAACATTCAGTACTTC. It translates to CSARDQGPENIQYF.